The rows below give T cell receptor beta chains drawn from one sample of a study of PD-1 blockade in classical Hodgkin lymphoma. Profiled with immunoSEQ multiplex PCR; TCRdb holds only in-frame clones, not every one. Of under 30,000 clones in the sample, around 71% are singletons; the top ten hold 3.5% to 4%. The starting material was peripheral blood mononuclear cells (PBMCs), obtained before the second cycle of nivolumab. The receptor source for this set is a human donor with classical Hodgkin lymphoma. Each CDR3 is given with its conserved first and last residue. Fields, in order: clone size, D gene, V gene, J gene, CDR3 DNA, CDR3 protein. The D gene is left open where the match is weak. Clone size is given for some rows only: seen once, a few or many times, or a class if the clone is expanded.

NA,NA,TRBV6-6,TRBJ2-7,TGTGCCAGCAGCGCTCGGGGCCCGCCCTACGAGCAGTACTTC,CASSARGPPYEQYF
NA,NA,TRBV15,TRBJ2-5,TGTGCCACCAGCCCAGAGGCATATACGCTCCGAGAGACCCAGTACTTC,CATSPEAYTLRETQYF
NA,NA,TRBV2,TRBJ2-1,TGTGCCAGCAGCTTGGGGTTCTCCTACAATGAGCAGTTCTTC,CASSLGFSYNEQFF
few,NA,TRBV23-1,TRBJ2-7,TGCGCCATGGGGGCAGGGCCCTACGAGCAGTACTTC,CAMGAGPYEQYF
NA,NA,TRBV6-1,TRBJ2-3,TGTGCCAGCAGTGAAGCCCGACAATATACGCAGTATTTT,CASSEARQYTQYF
NA,TRBD2,TRBV11-3,TRBJ2-1,TGTGCCAGCAGCCCTTCCGCGGGAGTCGGCAATGAGCAGTTCTTC,CASSPSAGVGNEQFF
large,NA,TRBV7-9,TRBJ2-7,TGTGCCAGCAGCTTAGACCTCCTCGGGGACAACGAGCAGTACTTC,CASSLDLLGDNEQYF
NA,NA,TRBV28,TRBJ1-2,TGTGCCAGCAGTTTACCTTGGGGGGACTCGCTGGGCTACACCTTC,CASSLPWGDSLGYTF
NA,TRBD1,TRBV5-1,TRBJ1-1,TGCGCCAGCAGACCGGACCGGGACAGGGAAGTTTATGGCACTGAAGCTTTCTTT,CASRPDRDREVYGTEAFF
NA,NA,TRBV5-1,TRBJ2-1,TGCGCCAGCAGCCGAGGACTGGCAAGTGAGCAGTTCTTC,CASSRGLASEQFF
once,NA,TRBV28,TRBJ1-2,TGTGCCAGCAGGCCCCTACAGGGCCCCGTCTATGGCTACACCTTC,CASRPLQGPVYGYTF
NA,NA,TRBV4-2,TRBJ2-1,TGTGCCAGCAGCCTAGACTACAATGAGCAGTTCTTC,CASSLDYNEQFF
NA,NA,TRBV23-1,TRBJ2-4,TGCGCCAGCAGTCCCGAGACAGTCTTAGCCAAAAACATTCAGTACTTC,CASSPETVLAKNIQYF
NA,TRBD1,TRBV5-6,TRBJ1-6,TGTGCCAGCAGCTCGATCTCCGGGACAGGGATTTCACCCCTCCACTTT,CASSSISGTGISPLHF
NA,NA,TRBV4-1,TRBJ2-5,TGCGCCAGCAGCCATTCCTCGGGTGTGCAAGAGACCCAGTACTTC,CASSHSSGVQETQYF
NA,NA,TRBV12-5,TRBJ2-7,TGTGCTAGTGGTTTGTCCAAGGACGAGCAGTACTTC,CASGLSKDEQYF
medium-sized,NA,TRBV5-1,TRBJ2-1,TGCGCCAGCAGAAGTGGGGGGGCCACCGAGACAGACAATGAGCAGTTCTTC,CASRSGGATETDNEQFF
NA,TRBD1,TRBV9,TRBJ2-7,TGTGCCAGCAGCCCCTCCGGGACAGGCCTCTACGAGCAGTACTTC,CASSPSGTGLYEQYF
NA,NA,TRBV10-3,TRBJ2-2,TGTGCCATCAGTTTCGGCCTAGAGGGCACCGGGGAGCTGTTTTTT,CAISFGLEGTGELFF
NA,TRBD1,TRBV19,TRBJ2-2,TGTGCCAGTAGACCTGGGACAGTCACCGGGGAGCTGTTTTTT,CASRPGTVTGELFF
NA,NA,TRBV28,TRBJ1-2,TGTGCCAGCAGTTTATGGGCCGCTTATGGCTACACCTTC,CASSLWAAYGYTF
NA,NA,TRBV30,TRBJ1-3,TGTGCCTGGAGATTGAGTCCTGGCAACACCATATATTTT,CAWRLSPGNTIYF
once,TRBD2,TRBV2,TRBJ2-3,TGTGCCAGCCGGCCTAGCGGGGGGGCCTCCCTTCCTCATTATTTT,CASRPSGGASLPHYF
few,NA,TRBV4-1,TRBJ2-7,TGCGCCAGCAGCCAAGGGGATACGACTGGCGAGCAGTACTTC,CASSQGDTTGEQYF
NA,NA,TRBV6-5,TRBJ2-1,TGTGCCAGCAGAGCCCCGAAGGGCCGTGAGCAGTTCTTC,CASRAPKGREQFF
NA,TRBD1,TRBV19,TRBJ1-1,TGTGCCAGTAGTCAGAGATTCGGACAGGGGGGCACTGAAGCTTTCTTT,CASSQRFGQGGTEAFF
NA,NA,TRBV5-1,TRBJ2-5,TGCGCCAGCAGCTTGGCGCAGGGAAAGCAAGAGACCCAGTACTTC,CASSLAQGKQETQYF
NA,NA,TRBV18,TRBJ1-3,TGTGCCAGCTCACCAGCGGACGGAAACACCATATATTTT,CASSPADGNTIYF
NA,NA,TRBV5-6,TRBJ2-6,TGTGCCAGCAGCTTACGCTCTGGGGCCAACGTCCTGACTTTC,CASSLRSGANVLTF
NA,NA,TRBV11-2,TRBJ1-4,TGTGCCAGCAGTCAAGGCCCGGGGTATAATGAAAAACTGTTTTTT,CASSQGPGYNEKLFF
few,NA,TRBV5-1,TRBJ1-3,TGCGCCAGCTCCCACGAGGGAAGTTTCTCTGGAAACACCATATATTTT,CASSHEGSFSGNTIYF
NA,TRBD2,TRBV2,TRBJ2-2,TGTGCCAGCAGTGTTGGGCCGGGCGGGGGGCAGGTCGGGGAGCTGTTTTTT,CASSVGPGGGQVGELFF
NA,NA,TRBV19,TRBJ2-5,TGTGCCAGTAGTCCGACCGGACTACTCGGGGAGACCCAGTACTTC,CASSPTGLLGETQYF
NA,NA,TRBV29-1,TRBJ2-3,TGCAGCGTTTTGGGAATGGCAGATACGCAGTATTTT,CSVLGMADTQYF
NA,NA,TRBV28,TRBJ2-7,TGTGCCAGCAAAACGGGAGTGAGCTCCTACGAGCAGTACTTC,CASKTGVSSYEQYF
NA,NA,TRBV28,TRBJ2-5,TGTGCCAGCAGCTCCCTCCGGGACCGAGAGACCCAGTACTTC,CASSSLRDRETQYF
NA,NA,TRBV7-9,TRBJ1-5,TGTGCCAGCAGCTTATACGGGGGCGAGCCCCAGCATTTT,CASSLYGGEPQHF
NA,TRBD2,TRBV2,TRBJ2-5,TGTGCCAGCAGAGAGGGCCTAGCGGGGGAAGGAGAGACCCAGTACTTC,CASREGLAGEGETQYF
few,TRBD2,TRBV28,TRBJ2-7,TGTGCCAGCAGTCCAGTACTAGCGGGGGGCGACAACGAGCAGTACTTC,CASSPVLAGGDNEQYF
NA,NA,TRBV27,TRBJ2-2,TGTGCCAGCAAGGGGGGCACCGGGGAGCTGTTTTTT,CASKGGTGELFF
NA,NA,TRBV28,TRBJ1-4,TGTGCCACTTACCGGGGGGTTGGTGAAAAACTGTTTTTT,CATYRGVGEKLFF
NA,NA,TRBV21-1,TRBJ2-2,TGTGCCAGCAGCAAGGTGGCAGGGGGGGAGGGACCCGGGGAGCTGTTTTTT,CASSKVAGGEGPGELFF
once,NA,TRBV28,TRBJ2-7,TGTGCCAGCAGTTTACATGAGGGGGCCTACGAGCAGTACTTC,CASSLHEGAYEQYF
few,NA,TRBV28,TRBJ1-1,TGTGCCAGCTGGGAAGTGGCCGGCGGGCACACTGAAGCTTTCTTT,CASWEVAGGHTEAFF
NA,TRBD2,TRBV7-9,TRBJ2-7,TGTGCCAGCAGCCCCGGCGCGGGGGGGACCCTCTACGAGCAGTACTTC,CASSPGAGGTLYEQYF
few,NA,TRBV27,TRBJ1-1,TGTGCCAGCAGTTTACTAGGACGGCCTACTGAAGCTTTCTTT,CASSLLGRPTEAFF
few,NA,TRBV7-9,TRBJ2-7,TGTGCCAGCAGCCATCAGGGAGAGTCCTACGAGCAGTACTTC,CASSHQGESYEQYF
few,TRBD1,TRBV5-1,TRBJ2-3,TGCGCCAGCAGGGCTTGGACAGGGAGTACAGATACGCAGTATTTT,CASRAWTGSTDTQYF
NA,NA,TRBV7-2,TRBJ2-7,TGTGCCAGCACGCGGGACTCGTACGAGCAGTACTTC,CASTRDSYEQYF
NA,NA,TRBV9,TRBJ2-3,TGTGCCAGCAGCGTAGCAGGGGACTCCCAGACAGATACGCAGTATTTT,CASSVAGDSQTDTQYF
NA,NA,TRBV11-2,TRBJ2-3,TGTGCCAGCAGCACTGGGGTCACAGATACGCAGTATTTT,CASSTGVTDTQYF
NA,NA,TRBV19,TRBJ2-2,TGTGCCAGTAGTATGCTGGGGACCACCGGGGAGCTGTTTTTT,CASSMLGTTGELFF
NA,NA,TRBV28,TRBJ2-5,TGTGCCAGCAGTCTCCAACAGGGGAGGCAAGAGACCCAGTACTTC,CASSLQQGRQETQYF
NA,TRBD1,TRBV7-9,TRBJ2-2,TGTGCCAGCAGCCCAGGACAGGGTGGGACGAACACCGGGGAGCTGTTTTTT,CASSPGQGGTNTGELFF
medium-sized,NA,TRBV5-6,TRBJ1-2,TGTGCCAGCAGCTTGGAAGGGAGGAGTGTTAACTATGGCTACACCTTC,CASSLEGRSVNYGYTF
NA,TRBD2,TRBV6-1,TRBJ2-1,TGTGCCATCCGGGACTACCCCTACAATGAGCAGTTCTTC,CAIRDYPYNEQFF
NA,NA,TRBV6-6,TRBJ2-7,TGTGCCAGCGGGGACCTCTACGAGCAGTACTTC,CASGDLYEQYF
NA,NA,TRBV11-2,TRBJ2-3,TGTGCCAGCAGCTTATGGGCGGGGGCCTCTAGCACAGATACGCAGTATTTT,CASSLWAGASSTDTQYF
NA,NA,TRBV14,TRBJ1-1,TGTGCCAGCAGCCACCGACGAAACACTGAAGCTTTCTTT,CASSHRRNTEAFF
NA,TRBD1,TRBV4-2,TRBJ1-1,TGTGCCAGCAGCCAAGGGGGTACCGGGACAGCAAACACTGAAGCTTTCTTT,CASSQGGTGTANTEAFF